This TCR beta chain was captured by sequencing in a study of control samples from healthy donors and cancer patients (dated by TCRdb to the early 2020s). Per the germline V gene, MNHEY is the CDR1 and SVGEGT is the CDR2. Taken from cysteine to phenylalanine, the CDR3 has 15 residues. Just CDR3 DNA is preserved here, 45 bases in frame from base 1. Trimming removed 6 bases from V and 1 base from J, leaving 16 bases between the germline ends. This clone was picked up a small number of times. It lacks a known antigen. No base quality values were provided; no much bigger clone lies one nucleotide off. Receptor amplification or capture employed the immunoSEQ multiplex PCR assay. The table comes from immuneACCESS by way of TCRdb, which keeps in-frame sequences with V and J called. Part of the clones is missing from these tables; in studies checked, under half for an unresolved V gene and the rest for unknown reasons. This sample has about 120,000 clones in its table, and about 90% of those were observed once. 30% to 50% of the sample is held by the ten biggest clonotypes.

The sample taken for sequencing was blood. The sequence is built from TRBV6-2 or TRBV6-3 and TRBJ2-7, and perhaps TRBD1 as D gene, on 5 matching bases. This sequence originates from a man aged 50-59 years in good health. The CDR3 sequence is CASSPRRTSSYEQYF. In nucleotide form, the sequence is TGTGCCAGCAGCCCCCGCCGGACATCATCCTACGAGCAGTACTTC.